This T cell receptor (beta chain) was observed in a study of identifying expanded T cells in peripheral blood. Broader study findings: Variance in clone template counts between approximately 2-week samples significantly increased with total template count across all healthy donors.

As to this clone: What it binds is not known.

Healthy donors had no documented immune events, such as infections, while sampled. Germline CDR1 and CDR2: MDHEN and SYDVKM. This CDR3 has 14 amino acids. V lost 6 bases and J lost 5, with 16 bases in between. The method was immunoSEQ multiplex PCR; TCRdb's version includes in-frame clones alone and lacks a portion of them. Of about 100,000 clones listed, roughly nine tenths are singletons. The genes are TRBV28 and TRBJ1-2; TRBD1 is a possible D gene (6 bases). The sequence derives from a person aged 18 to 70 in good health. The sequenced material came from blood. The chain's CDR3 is CASRVTGMQYGYTF. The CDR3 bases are TGTGCCAGCAGAGTAACAGGGATGCAATATGGCTACACCTTC.